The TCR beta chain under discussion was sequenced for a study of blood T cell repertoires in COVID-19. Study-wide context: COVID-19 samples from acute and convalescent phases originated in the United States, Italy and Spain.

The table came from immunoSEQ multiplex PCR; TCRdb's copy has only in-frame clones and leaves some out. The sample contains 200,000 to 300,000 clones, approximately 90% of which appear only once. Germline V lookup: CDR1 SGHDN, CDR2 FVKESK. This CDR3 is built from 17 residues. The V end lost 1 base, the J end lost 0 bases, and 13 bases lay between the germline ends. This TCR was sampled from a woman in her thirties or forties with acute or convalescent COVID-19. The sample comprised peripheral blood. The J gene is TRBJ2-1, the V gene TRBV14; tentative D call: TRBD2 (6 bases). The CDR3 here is CASSQVTGTRSYNEQFF. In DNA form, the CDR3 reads TGTGCCAGCAGCCAAGTTACCGGGACTCGCTCCTACAATGAGCAGTTCTTC.